A selection of T cell receptor beta chains follows, all from one sample in a study of blood T cell repertoires in COVID-19. Assay used: immunoSEQ multiplex PCR; TCRdb lists only in-frame clones, some missing. The table records around 400,000 clones, 70% to 90% of them present only once. Sequenced sample: PBMCs or T cells enriched from blood (not recorded which). Receptors were obtained from a woman aged 18-29 years who had been exposed to COVID-19. The CDR3 runs from the conserved cysteine through the conserved F or W. A D gene is named only where the DNA matches it firmly. Some rows have no size entry. The others give once, few or many, or a class for an expanded clone.

TGTGCCAGCAGCCTCACCTGGGGACAGACCTACGAGCAGTACTTC	CASSLTWGQTYEQYF	once	TRBD1	15	TRBV3-1/TRBV3-2	TRBJ2-7
TGTGCCACCAGCAGGGACAGGGGGTTTCAACAGCCCCAGCATTTT	CATSRDRGFQQPQHF	-	TRBD1	15	TRBV15	TRBJ1-5
TGTGCCAGCAGTCCACGGGACATTCAAGAGACCCAGTACTTC	CASSPRDIQETQYF	-	-	14	TRBV27	TRBJ2-5
TGTGCCAGTAGGGAGTCAATCGTACTCGAAAAACTGTTTTTT	CASRESIVLEKLFF	-	-	14	TRBV19	TRBJ1-4
TGTGCCAGCAGTTCCCACTCGGACCCCGGGAGGAGAAAACTGTTTTTT	CASSSHSDPGRRKLFF	-	-	16	TRBV28	TRBJ1-4
TGTGCCAGCAGCGGACTTTCGGGCTCTAATGAAAAACTGTTTTTT	CASSGLSGSNEKLFF	-	-	15	TRBV7-9	TRBJ1-4
TGTGCCAGCAGTTTCACTCGGGGTAGCGGGAAGTTCGAGCAGTACTTC	CASSFTRGSGKFEQYF	-	TRBD2	16	TRBV28	TRBJ2-7
TGCGCCAGCAGCTTACTAGCGGGAGTTCTAGAGACCCAGTACTTC	CASSLLAGVLETQYF	once	TRBD2	15	TRBV5-1	TRBJ2-5
TGTGCCAGCAGCATATACTCTGGAAACACCATATATTTT	CASSIYSGNTIYF	few	-	13	TRBV7-9	TRBJ1-3
TGCGCCAGCAGCCCAGTCTCGACAGGGCATACTGAAGCTTTCTTT	CASSPVSTGHTEAFF	-	TRBD1	15	TRBV5-1	TRBJ1-1
TGTGCCAGCAGCTCAGGACAGGGATGGGGAACCGGGGAGCTGTTTTTT	CASSSGQGWGTGELFF	-	TRBD1	16	TRBV3-1/TRBV3-2	TRBJ2-2
TGTGCCAGCAGCTCCGCCGCCAGGACTAATGAAAAACTGTTTTTT	CASSSAARTNEKLFF	-	-	15	TRBV7-9	TRBJ1-4
TGTGCCAGCAGCCAAGATAGTAGCGGGGGGGACAATGAGCAGTTCTTC	CASSQDSSGGDNEQFF	-	TRBD2	16	TRBV3-1/TRBV3-2	TRBJ2-1
TGTGCCAGCAGCTTAGCGCGTGGGACAGGGGTGAACACTGAAGCTTTCTTT	CASSLARGTGVNTEAFF	-	TRBD1	17	TRBV7-9	TRBJ1-1
TGTGCCCCCGGGGGGGGGCGCGGGGGTGGCTATGGCTACACCTTC	CAPGGGRGGGYGYTF	-	-	15	TRBV28	TRBJ1-2
TGCGCCAGCAGCTTGGCTGCGGGGAACACTGAAGCTTTCTTT	CASSLAAGNTEAFF	once	-	14	TRBV5-1	TRBJ1-1
TGTGCCAGCTCCGGTAATGGCAATCAGCCCCAGCATTTT	CASSGNGNQPQHF	-	-	13	TRBV28	TRBJ1-5
TGCAGCGTTCAGGGGGTCTACGAGCAGTACTTC	CSVQGVYEQYF	-	TRBD1	11	TRBV29-1	TRBJ2-7
TGCGCCAGCAGCTTGGCCAGGGGGGTTTACAATCAGGAGGAGCAGTTCTTC	CASSLARGVYNQEEQFF	few	-	17	TRBV5-1	TRBJ2-1
TGTGCCAGCAGCTCCGGGACTAGCGAGTACGAGCAGTACTTC	CASSSGTSEYEQYF	-	TRBD2	14	TRBV3-1/TRBV3-2	TRBJ2-7
TGTGCCAGCAGTGGGGGCGACTGGATAGATTCACCCCTCCACTTT	CASSGGDWIDSPLHF	-	-	15	TRBV28	TRBJ1-6
TGTGCCAGCTCACCCCAAAATCCCATAGCCAAAAACATTCAGTACTTC	CASSPQNPIAKNIQYF	-	-	16	TRBV18	TRBJ2-4
TGTGCCAGCAGCCAAGTCGTCGAGCAGTACTTC	CASSQVVEQYF	-	-	11	TRBV14	TRBJ2-7
TGTGCCAGTAGTGCGTCTAGCGGTCACTCCTACGAGCAGTACTTC	CASSASSGHSYEQYF	-	TRBD2	15	TRBV19	TRBJ2-7
TGTGCCAGCAGCTCCCTCGGGACAGACAGCACAGATACGCAGTATTTT	CASSSLGTDSTDTQYF	-	TRBD1	16	TRBV7-3	TRBJ2-3
TGTGCCAGCACCGATAAAAGACAGGCAAGAGGCTACACCTTC	CASTDKRQARGYTF	-	-	14	TRBV27	TRBJ1-2
TGTGCCAGCAGGGGGACTAGCGGGGGAGATACGCAGTATTTT	CASRGTSGGDTQYF	-	TRBD2	14	TRBV2	TRBJ2-3
TGTGCCAGCAGCTTAAGGGCAGGGGCCGACGAGCAGTACTTC	CASSLRAGADEQYF	-	-	14	TRBV7-3	TRBJ2-7
TGTGCCACCAGCAGAGATCCAGTACAGGGGGCGCTTGACTATGGCTACACCTTC	CATSRDPVQGALDYGYTF	-	TRBD1	18	TRBV15	TRBJ1-2
TGTGCCAGCAGCCTCCACCCAGGGGTAGCAGGCAATGAGCAGTTCTTC	CASSLHPGVAGNEQFF	-	-	16	TRBV7-3	TRBJ2-1
TGTGCCAGCAGCTTGCCGTTAGCCCACGAGCAGTACTTC	CASSLPLAHEQYF	-	-	13	TRBV5-4	TRBJ2-7
TGTGCTAGTGGTTTGGGGATCGGGGGCTATGGCTACACCTTC	CASGLGIGGYGYTF	-	-	14	TRBV12-5	TRBJ1-2
TGTGCCAGTAGTCACGGGACATCCTCCTACAATGAGCAGTTCTTC	CASSHGTSSYNEQFF	-	-	15	TRBV19	TRBJ2-1
TGCAGTGCTAGGGCCTGGGAGCAGTACTTC	CSARAWEQYF	few	-	10	TRBV20-1	TRBJ2-7
TGCGCCAGCAGCCGGGCGGGGGGGCCATCAGATACGCAGTATTTT	CASSRAGGPSDTQYF	-	TRBD2	15	TRBV5-1	TRBJ2-3
TGTGCCAGCACCAAACAGGGGATCACAGATACGCAGTATTTT	CASTKQGITDTQYF	-	TRBD1	14	TRBV6-5	TRBJ2-3
TGTGCCAGCAGCTTTAACTCCCTGGGGGGGCACTCCTACGAGCAGTACTTC	CASSFNSLGGHSYEQYF	-	-	17	TRBV28	TRBJ2-7
TGTGCCAGCAGTTATATTCCGAACACTGAAGCTTTCTTT	CASSYIPNTEAFF	-	-	13	TRBV6-2/TRBV6-3	TRBJ1-1
TGTGCCAGCAGTTTATCGACAGGGAGTAGCAATCAGCCCCAGCATTTT	CASSLSTGSSNQPQHF	-	TRBD1	16	TRBV27	TRBJ1-5
TGTGCCAGCAAGGGGGAGGGACTAGCGAGCTACAATGAGCAGTTCTTC	CASKGEGLASYNEQFF	-	TRBD2	16	TRBV14	TRBJ2-1
TGCGCCAGCAGCTTGGCCGGGACAGGTACTACCGAGCAGTACTTC	CASSLAGTGTTEQYF	-	TRBD1	15	TRBV5-1	TRBJ2-7
TGTGCCAGCAGCCATACAGGGGCGGGGGAGCAGTACTTC	CASSHTGAGEQYF	-	-	13	TRBV7-9	TRBJ2-7
TGTGCCAGCAGCCGATACCGGAGGGTTATCTGGAACACCGGGGAGCTGTTTTTT	CASSRYRRVIWNTGELFF	once	-	18	TRBV3-1/TRBV3-2	TRBJ2-2
TGTGCCAGCAGCCTGGAAGACGAGACAGGCAGAGCAACTAATGAAAAACTGTTTTTT	CASSLEDETGRATNEKLFF	-	-	19	TRBV7-9	TRBJ1-4
TGTGCCAGCACCCCGGGGATGTTTGCGGGATCACCCCTCCACTTT	CASTPGMFAGSPLHF	once	-	15	TRBV28	TRBJ1-6
TGTGCCAGCAGCAAAGGCGAACAGTACAATCAGCCCCAGCATTTT	CASSKGEQYNQPQHF	-	-	15	TRBV21-1	TRBJ1-5
TGTGCCAGCGCGGACAGGGTAAATCAGCCCCAGCATTTT	CASADRVNQPQHF	-	TRBD1	13	TRBV6-6	TRBJ1-5